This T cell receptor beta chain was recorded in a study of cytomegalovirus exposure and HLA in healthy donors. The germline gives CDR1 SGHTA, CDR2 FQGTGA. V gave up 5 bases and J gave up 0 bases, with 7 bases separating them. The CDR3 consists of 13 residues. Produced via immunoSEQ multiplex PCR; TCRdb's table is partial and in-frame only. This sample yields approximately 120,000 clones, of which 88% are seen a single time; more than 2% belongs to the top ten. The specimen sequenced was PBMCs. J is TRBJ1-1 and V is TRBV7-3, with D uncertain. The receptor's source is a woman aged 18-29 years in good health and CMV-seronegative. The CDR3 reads CASSAGVNTEAFF. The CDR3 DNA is TGTGCCAGCAGCGCAGGTGTGAACACTGAAGCTTTCTTT.